This entry describes one T cell receptor beta chain. This record belongs to a study of blood T cell repertoires in COVID-19. TCRdb's table, derived via immunoSEQ multiplex PCR, lists solely in-frame clones and lacks some. The repertoire has some 170,000 clones, approximately 75% of them found once; the top ten carry under 13%. The sequenced material came from peripheral blood. The source is a human donor in a cohort sampled during active COVID-19.

This chain's CDR3 is CASSPELLGGPDTQYF. The CDR3 DNA sequence: TGTGCCAGCAGTCCCGAACTATTAGGAGGGCCAGATACGCAGTATTTT. V gene TRBV5-4 combines with J gene TRBJ2-3; D may be TRBD2 (6 bases). This CDR3 spans 16 amino acids. Trimming stripped 5 bases from V and 4 bases from J, with 20 bases between. CDR1 SGHNT and CDR2 YYREEE come from the germline V gene (reference sequence).